This entry lists 24 T cell receptor beta chains sequenced from one sample in a study of graft-versus-host responses after intestinal transplantation. Lamina propria and intraepithelial lymphocytes were released by processing graft tissue. Here immunoSEQ multiplex PCR was the method, and the copy in TCRdb shows in-frame clones only, minus some. The sample contains more than 30,000 clones, about nine tenths of which appear only once. Material: ileum tissue, obtained around 200 days after intestinal transplant. These receptors all come from a human patient who received an intestinal transplant, so some T cells may come from the graft donor.

The chain is built from TRBV6-5 and TRBJ2-2; D perhaps matches TRBD2 (6 bases). This CDR3 spans 13 amino acids. V shed 10 bases and J shed 4 bases, with 13 bases lying between them. Germline CDR1 reads MNHEY; CDR2 reads SVGAGI. CDR3 protein: CAIRDLLTGELFF. CDR3 in DNA: TGTGCCATCAGGGACTTGCTCACCGGGGAGCTGTTTTTT.

This clone has a handful of counts. The chain employs TRBV9 and TRBJ2-5; D remains ambiguous. Trimming cost V 1 base and J 2 bases, with 12 bases left between them. In germline, CDR1 is SGDLS, CDR2 YYNGEE. CDR3 length: 15 residues. The CDR3 protein is CASSVSTARQETQYF. The DNA for the CDR3 is TGTGCCAGCAGCGTATCTACAGCTCGACAAGAGACCCAGTACTTC.

The genes are TRBV4-1 and TRBJ1-2; weak D call: TRBD1 (5 bases). In germline, CDR1 is MGHRA, CDR2 YSYEKL. The CDR3 is 16 amino acids. Trimming pared 4 bases from V and 7 bases from J, leaving 22 bases between. CDR3 in amino acids: CASSLDRGPPVVGYTF. CDR3 coding DNA: TGCGCCAGCAGCCTCGACCGGGGACCCCCCGTGGTTGGCTACACCTTC.

A single count supports this clone. The genes are TRBV7-9 and TRBJ1-2, with no clear D. In germline, CDR1 is SEHNR, CDR2 FQNEAQ (reference sequence). This CDR3 comprises 13 residues. The germline V and J ends were trimmed by 0 bases and 7 bases, with 9 bases remaining between them. CDR3 coding DNA: TGTGCCAGCAGCTTAGCACCAGGATCTGGCTACACCTTC. Protein sequence: CASSLAPGSGYTF.

The chain joins TRBV5-1 to TRBJ1-1; no clear D gene. Per germline, CDR1 SGHRS and CDR2 YFSETQ. This CDR3 has 14 residues. The V and J ends lost 0 bases and 1 base respectively, with 7 bases between them. In nucleotides, the CDR3 is TGCGCCAGCAGCTTGGTGATGGGGAACACTGAAGCTTTCTTT. Its translation: CASSLVMGNTEAFF.

This clone was seen a few times. The chain joins TRBV7-2 to TRBJ2-3; tentatively, D is TRBD1 or TRBD2 (6 bases each). This CDR3 is 17 amino acids long. V was clipped by 5 bases and J by 1 base, with 19 bases between them. Germline V CDR1 and CDR2: SGHTA, FQGNSA. CDR3: CASSRGGRGMGTDTQYF. CDR3 nucleotides: TGTGCCAGCAGCCGAGGGGGGAGAGGGATGGGCACAGATACGCAGTATTTT.

V usage is TRBV6-1 and J usage is TRBJ1-3, with 8 bases fitting TRBD1. Germline lookup yields CDR1 MNHNS and CDR2 SASEGT. This CDR3 comprises 16 residues. With V trimmed by 4 bases and J by 1 base, 6 bases remained unmatched. The CDR3 bases are TGTGCCAGCAGTGCGGCTACAGGGGGTTCTGGAAACACCATATATTTT. Amino acids: CASSAATGGSGNTIYF.

The rearrangement uses TRBV5-1 and TRBJ2-7; TRBD1 matches at 9 bases. Losses at the gene ends were 0 bases for V and 8 bases for J; bases not matched to a gene: 9. This CDR3 is 15 amino acids long. Germline V gives CDR1 SGHRS, CDR2 YFSETQ. The CDR3 reads CASSLDGDRATKQYF. The CDR3 region has the DNA TGCGCCAGCAGCTTGGACGGGGACAGGGCCACGAAGCAGTACTTC.

J is TRBJ1-6 and V is TRBV16; 8 positions agree with TRBD1. V was pared by 0 bases and J by 8 bases, with 6 bases of the junction left unmatched. The germline V gene has CDR1 KGHSY and CDR2 FQNENV. The CDR3 consists of 16 residues. The CDR3 reads CASSQSRTGRYSPLHF. As DNA, the CDR3 is TGTGCCAGCAGCCAATCGCGGACAGGGAGGTATTCACCCCTCCACTTT.

V usage is TRBV2 and J usage is TRBJ1-5, with D possibly TRBD1 on 6 matching bases. V lost 7 bases and J lost 5, with 12 bases in between. Per germline, CDR1 SNHLY and CDR2 FYNNEI. This CDR3 comprises 13 residues. CDR3: CASNRGADQPQHF. The CDR3, as DNA: TGTGCCAGCAATCGGGGGGCTGATCAGCCCCAGCATTTT.

The count of this clone is one. The J gene is TRBJ2-7, the V gene TRBV5-4; 9 nucleotides align to TRBD1. Germline CDR1 reads SGHNT; CDR2 reads YYREEE (reference sequence). After removal of 4 bases from V and 0 bases from J, the junction contained 8 bases not matched to a gene. The CDR3 runs to 16 residues. The CDR3 protein is CASSGWPGQGSYEQYF. The CDR3 nucleotides read TGTGCCAGCAGCGGGTGGCCGGGACAGGGCTCCTACGAGCAGTACTTC.

This clone came up once. The chain has TRBV5-4 and TRBJ2-5; TRBD1 matches at 8 bases. V shed 4 bases and J 0 bases; nucleotides not matched to a gene: 2. This CDR3 spans 14 amino acids. Germline CDR1 and CDR2: SGHNT and YYREEE (reference sequence). CDR3 sequence (DNA): TGTGCCAGCAGCCGGACAGGGAACCAAGAGACCCAGTACTTC. Translation: CASSRTGNQETQYF.

The chain couples TRBV7-2 to TRBJ1-3; D not resolved. V lost 2 bases and J lost 4, with 3 bases in between. From germline, CDR1 is SGHTA and CDR2 FQGNSA. The CDR3 consists of 12 residues. The DNA of the CDR3 is TGTGCCAGCAGCTTATTCGGAAACACCATATATTTT. It specifies CASSLFGNTIYF.

The chain carries TRBV27 and TRBJ2-7, with D possibly TRBD1 on 6 matching bases. Germline CDR1 and CDR2: MNHEY and SMNVEV (reference sequence). The CDR3 is made up of 14 amino acids. With 3 bases removed from V and 2 bases from J, the gap between germline ends came to 11 bases. The CDR3 protein is CASSFGQGTYEQYF. The CDR3 nucleotides read TGTGCCAGCAGTTTTGGGCAGGGGACCTACGAGCAGTACTTC.

J is TRBJ1-1 and V is TRBV7-3; no clear D gene. The CDR3 length is 13 residues. Trimming cost V 2 bases and J 1 base, with 5 bases left between them. Germline V gene sequence: CDR1 SGHTA, CDR2 FQGTGA. CDR3 loop: CASSLAENTEAFF. CDR3 sequence (DNA): TGTGCCAGCAGCTTAGCAGAGAACACTGAAGCTTTCTTT. Full variable domain (missing parts from reference TRBV7-3 and TRBJ1-1): GAGVSQTPSNKVTEKGKYVELRCDPISGHTALYWYRQSLGQGPEFLIYFQGTGAADDSGLPNDRFFAVRPEGSVSTLKIQRTERGDSAVYLCASSLAENTEAFFGQGTRLTVV.

The genes are TRBV4-2 and TRBJ2-2; D possibly uses TRBD1 or TRBD2 (5 bases each). Per the germline V gene, CDR1 is LGHNA and CDR2 is YNFKEQ. V was cut by 3 bases and J by 6 bases, with 17 bases left in between. The CDR3 spans 16 residues. CDR3 nucleotides: TGTGCCAGCAGCCACTACCTTGGGACGGTCCCCGGGGAGCTGTTTTTT. Amino acid sequence: CASSHYLGTVPGELFF.

This rearrangement joins TRBV6-5 to TRBJ1-1, with D possibly matching TRBD1 (6 bases). Germline CDR1 MNHEY, CDR2 SVGAGI. The CDR3 is made up of 15 amino acids. V was shortened by 4 bases and J by 3 bases, with 15 bases between the two germline ends. The CDR3 region is CASSSRTRGDTEAFF. CDR3 DNA sequence: TGTGCCAGCAGTTCACGTACAAGGGGGGACACTGAAGCTTTCTTT.

The rearrangement links TRBV28 to TRBJ1-5, with D possibly TRBD1 on 5 matching bases. The CDR3 totals 16 residues. From germline, CDR1 is MDHEN and CDR2 SYDVKM. V shed 7 bases and J shed 2 bases, with 18 bases lying between them. Here the CDR3 reads CASTMGRGQGNQPQHF. The CDR3 bases are TGTGCCAGCACTATGGGGAGGGGTCAGGGCAATCAGCCCCAGCATTTT.

The chain combines TRBV7-9 with TRBJ2-7; D possibly corresponds to TRBD2 (5 bases). Looked up from germline, CDR1 is SEHNR and CDR2 is FQNEAQ (reference sequence). The CDR3 is made up of 12 amino acids. Deletions cut 5 bases from V and 1 base from J, with 6 bases between. Written as DNA, the CDR3 is TGTGCCAGCAGCAGGGAGTCCTACGAGCAGTACTTC. Protein: CASSRESYEQYF.

This clone showed up just once. The chain employs TRBV15 and TRBJ1-5, with D possibly being TRBD1 (6 bases). The CDR3 extends over 15 amino acids. Germline values: CDR1 LNHNV, CDR2 YYDKDF (reference sequence). The germline V and J ends were trimmed by 2 bases and 0 bases, with 8 bases remaining between them. Here the CDR3 reads CATSRRQDSNQPQHF. The CDR3 region has the DNA TGTGCCACCAGCAGACGACAGGATAGCAATCAGCCCCAGCATTTT.

This clone was observed a single time. The chain employs TRBV27 and TRBJ1-2; 10 nucleotides line up with TRBD1. Germline CDR1 MNHEY, CDR2 SMNVEV (reference sequence). The J segment lost 7 bases and the V segment lost 6 bases, leaving 2 bases of the junction unmatched. The CDR3 loop spans 12 amino acids. The CDR3 spells CASRGQGFGYTF. CDR3 nucleotides: TGTGCCAGCAGGGGACAGGGGTTTGGCTACACCTTC.

The chain has TRBV5-1 and TRBJ2-7; D unresolved. The CDR3 sequence is 12 residues long. V was shortened by 0 bases and J by 9 bases, with 10 bases between the two germline ends. CDR1 and CDR2 from the germline V gene are SGHRS and YFSETQ. CDR3 coding DNA: TGCGCCAGCAGCTTGGACCGATTGGGGCAGTACTTC. The encoded protein is CASSLDRLGQYF.

V gene TRBV30 combines with J gene TRBJ1-2, with D maybe TRBD1 (6 bases). Germline lookup yields CDR1 GTSNPN and CDR2 SVGIG (reference sequence). V lost 0 bases and J lost 7, with 6 bases in between. The CDR3 consists of 11 residues. In nucleotides, the CDR3 is TGTGCCTGGAGTGTACAGGGTGGCTACACCTTC. It specifies CAWSVQGGYTF.

The chain links TRBV7-9 to TRBJ2-1; D gene unclear. CDR3 size: 12 residues. Germline V gene sequence: CDR1 SEHNR, CDR2 FQNEAQ (reference sequence). Trimming stripped 5 bases from V and 7 bases from J, with 9 bases between. CDR3 sequence: CASSLMGNEQFF. CDR3 in DNA: TGTGCCAGCAGCCTTATGGGGAATGAGCAGTTCTTC.